This T cell receptor (beta chain) came from a study of CD8+ T cells in alopecia areata (dated by TCRdb to between 2017 and 2018). Background on the whole study: Treated patients were enrolled in an open-label pilot trial of oral tofacitinib, 5 to 10 mg twice daily, for moderate-to-severe alopecia areata. Tofacitinib was administered for 6 to 18 months, and 6 months of follow-up off drug were then conducted to assess delayed response and recurrence. For the treated patients, the SALT score, which quantifies what percentage of scalp surface area is affected, served as the measure of disease severity. High-throughput TCRbeta sequencing was used to examine T cell clonal expansion in alopecia areata in both the C3H/HeJ mouse model and human patients. Scalp tissue and sorted CD4+ and CD8+ peripheral blood T cells from patchy and totalis/universalis alopecia areata patients and from healthy controls were covered by human TCRbeta sequencing. Tofacitinib-treated patients had biopsies at baseline and at 4 and 24 weeks of treatment, with a later scalp biopsy in several patients. Scalp clonality was compared among normal scalp (n=4), patchy alopecia areata scalp (n=8), and alopecia totalis/universalis scalp (n=8). RNA came from the PAXgene miRNA kit for fixed scalp, the miRNeasy kit for PBMCs, and the RNeasy kit for mouse skin. Amplification of TCRbeta CDR3 regions was done by immunoSEQ multiplex PCR using 35 Vbeta forward primers and 13 Jbeta reverse primers. What the work shows at the level of the full study, not this receptor alone: During tofacitinib treatment, many expanded lesional clones stuck around in both scalp and blood, and this persistence may partly explain why relapse happens after treatment is stopped. Scalp clonality and the number of expanded CD8+ clones among the top 100 scalp clones were significantly decreased by tofacitinib. Compared with mice, TCR sequences shared between patients were less clear, possibly partly because of HLA diversity across the patient population. Resident alphabeta T cells in normal human skin are also sequenced, complicating scalp TCR repertoire analysis, unlike mouse skin dominated by gammadelta T cells. Compared with normal scalp, lesional scalp had higher clonality and more expanded CD8+ clones, particularly in alopecia totalis/universalis, a pattern that suggests antigenic drive. Because the treated cohort was small and had just a single nonresponder, larger studies are needed to establish links between baseline CD8+ expansion and response.

V is clipped by 0 bases and J by 8 bases, and the sequence between their germline boundaries is 12 bases long. From the germline V gene, CDR1 is SGHTA and CDR2 is FQGNSA. From the cysteine through the phenylalanine, the CDR3 covers 14 amino acids. Of the read, only the CDR3 DNA is kept; its 42 bases are in frame from base 1. Details on this clone: This receptor's antigen is unknown. Base-call qualities are not available, and no considerably larger clone is one nucleotide away.

Library preparation used the immunoSEQ multiplex PCR assay. For TCR sequencing, RNA was extracted from every sample and reverse transcribed into cDNA to serve as template. First-strand cDNA was synthesized using SuperScript III with a 2:1 mix of oligo-dT and random hexamers. A synthetic immune receptor repertoire was used to gauge amplification bias, and whatever bias remained was removed computationally. The authors processed their data as follows. Raw reads were preprocessed to remove errors, and CDR3 was defined by IMGT conventions from the conserved cysteine to phenylalanine. Clonality was computed by normalizing Shannon entropy by log2 of the number of productive unique TCRs and subtracting the result from 1. Scalp TCRbeta sequences were cross-referenced with sorted blood CD4 and CD8 repertoires so that the CD4 or CD8 identity of scalp clones could be inferred. TCRdb provides this immuneACCESS table in a form limited to in-frame rearrangements. Some clones are lacking; in checked studies, under half of them reflect an unresolved V gene, and why the rest are absent is not known. V, J and clone size were drawn from that table, and D and trimming were deduced from the DNA. The sample table contains about 160,000 clones; only one count was recorded for about two thirds of them. 0.9% to 1% of the sample belongs to the ten largest clones.

Taken with the paper, the label for time point translates to: roughly 27 days on oral tofacitinib. The sample's treatment or condition label is to be understood as: oral pan-JAK inhibitor, 5-10 mg twice daily. From alopecia areata patients, peripheral blood was collected along with lesional scalp punch biopsies. After PBMCs were isolated by density centrifugation and stained for CD3, CD4 and CD8, a FACSAria was used to sort CD4+ and CD8+ T cells. The material sequenced was CD4+ T cells sorted from blood, taken at week 4, from a patient treated with tofacitinib. The sequence links TRBV7-2 to TRBJ2-3; TRBD1 is a possible D gene, resting on 6 matching bases. The receptor was derived from a human donor with alopecia areata. The CDR3 protein is CASSLARVGATQYF. The DNA sequence is TGTGCCAGCAGCTTAGCGCGGGTGGGGGCTACGCAGTATTTT.